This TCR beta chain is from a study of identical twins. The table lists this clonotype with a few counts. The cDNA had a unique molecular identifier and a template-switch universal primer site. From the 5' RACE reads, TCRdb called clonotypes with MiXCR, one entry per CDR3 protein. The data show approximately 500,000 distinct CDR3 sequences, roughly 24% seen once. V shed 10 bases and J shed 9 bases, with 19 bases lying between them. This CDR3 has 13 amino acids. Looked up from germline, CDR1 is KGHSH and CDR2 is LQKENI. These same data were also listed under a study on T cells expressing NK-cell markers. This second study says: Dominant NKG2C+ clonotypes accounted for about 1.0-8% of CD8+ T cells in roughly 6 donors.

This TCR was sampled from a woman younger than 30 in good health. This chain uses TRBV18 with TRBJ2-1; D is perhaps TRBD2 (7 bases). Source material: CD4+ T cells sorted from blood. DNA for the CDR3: TGTGCCACCACACCCCCGGGGGGCGCTGAGCAGTTCTTC. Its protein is CATTPPGGAEQFF. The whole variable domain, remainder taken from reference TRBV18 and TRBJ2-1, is NAGVMQNPRHLVRRRGQEARLRCSPMKGHSHVYWYRQLPEEGLKFMVYLQKENIIDESGMPKERFSAEFPKEGPSILRIQQVVRGDSAAYFCATTPPGGAEQFFGPGTRLTVL.